This TCR beta chain derives from a study of cytomegalovirus exposure and HLA in healthy donors (dated by TCRdb to the late 2010s). Study-level background: An earlier analysis of approximately 640 of the donors reported roughly 300 Gb of sequence data and some 120 million unique TCR beta sequences from some 180 million T cells. A later analysis re-analyzed previously published TCR beta repertoires from hundreds of donors and added high-resolution HLA genotyping to study TCR occurrence patterns. An early release covering just under 650 HLA-typed donors comprised 300 to 350 gigabases of sequencing data and roughly 86 million unique TCR sequences. Of the approximately 400 genotyped donors, about 84% fell in the genetic ancestry cluster associated with self-reported Caucasian donors. Rather than drawing on any new phenotypic data, the later analysis identified candidate immune exposures from TCR beta sequences and the way those sequences occurred across donors. The aim of the study was to test whether cataloging public T cell receptors could identify signatures of past pathogen exposure. Roughly 5 DR-DQ haplotypes were handled as single units for association and clustering because linkage in the cohort was strong. In a later genetic analysis, genome-wide SNP genotypes for about three fifths of the roughly 670 donors were used, and that subset was treated as a discovery cohort. The study combined high-throughput TCR immunosequencing, statistical association of individual TCRs with disease status, and machine learning to predict cytomegalovirus infection status. HLA typing included class I and class II loci at four-digit resolution. The number of donors typed differed by locus, with about 629-640 for A, B, C, DRB1 and DQB1, about 500 for DQA1, approximately 580 for DPA1, and roughly 450 for DPB1. Every discovery cohort repertoire had been produced on one sequencing platform. The study used immunosequencing to profile the T cell repertoires of some 600 subjects and linked those repertoires to cytomegalovirus serostatus. Besides the first cohort of roughly 660 subjects, a separate validation cohort made up of roughly 120 different subjects was used. Across around 400 genotyped donors of the cohort, an average of 235,054 unique TCR beta nucleotide sequences per donor were sequenced, and 15% to 20% of those sequences were non-productive. Alongside the repertoire data, information on donor age, sex, ethnicity and CMV serostatus was compiled. To decide whether each TCR beta V gene segment behaved as functional or pseudogenic, an earlier analysis of some 600 of the donors relied on high-throughput TCR beta sequencing.

From V the trimming removes 8 bases and from J it removes 13 bases, while the gene matches leave 11 bases of the junction unaccounted for. The CDR1 and CDR2 encoded by the germline V gene (reference sequence) are MNHEY and SMNVEV. There are 13 amino acids in the CDR3, from cysteine to phenylalanine inclusive. Only CDR3 DNA remains: 39 bases, in frame from the first base. In total, 600 or so healthy bone marrow donors made up the cohort. Cohort members were all nominally healthy when sampled, although unrecorded immune exposures were likely present. The donor was CMV seronegative and belonged to the group of over 350 seronegative cohort members. A peripheral blood sample was provided by each donor, and peripheral blood mononuclear cells were used for TCR beta sequencing. The Qiagen DNeasy Blood Extraction Kit was used to extract genomic DNA from the blood cell samples. Study-wide findings and limitations: The classifier was reported to diagnose cytomegalovirus status with high specificity and sensitivity in both the original cohort and the validation cohort. The authors suggested that the approach could potentially be extended to other disease states and immunological phenotypes. Correlated functional status among segregating V segments might reflect linkage disequilibrium, but an unknown experimental factor could not be ruled out. In vitro tests confirmed that a few of the cytomegalovirus-associated TCR beta chains recognize cytomegalovirus antigens. A later genetic analysis associated a missense DCLRE1C variant with V-gene and J-gene trimming of TCR beta chains, and an independent cohort replicated the association. A later analysis found that HLA-associated TCR beta chains were more clonally expanded and had lower generation probabilities than equally common non-associated chains. Sequencing depth was assumed to be roughly uniform across donors in the presence/absence analyses, though that assumption may not hold. An earlier analysis of 587 of the donors showed that most TCR beta V segments appeared in productive rearrangements either about 87% or about 30% of the time, which broadly matched IMGT annotations. According to a later analysis, TCR association rates differed among HLA loci, with DRB1 alleles showing the most associated TCRs and HLA-C alleles showing the fewest. Because some donors lacked HLA typing at each locus, the association tests relied only on the typed subset. When HLA alleles, especially DR and DQ, strongly co-occurred, TCR associations were difficult to assign to individual alleles. A total of 164 TCR beta chains were listed by the study as associated with cytomegalovirus. A further reported finding was that TCR beta sequences accurately predicted the HLA-A and HLA-B alleles for most subjects in the first cohort. CMV serostatus was the only immune exposure information available for the cohort. The cohort was sequenced for TCR beta chains only, and without alpha or paired-chain data the features that could be detected were limited. A cluster of highly shared sequence variants was judged likely to represent a technical artifact of the sequencing pipeline. A later analysis reported that several top co-occurrence clusters appeared linked to parvovirus B19, influenza, CMV and Epstein-Barr virus. A later genetic analysis reported fewer N-insertions in productive TCRs among donors in an Asian-associated ancestry cluster than the roughly 700-donor mean. Because the 87-base-pair reads could not distinguish some IMGT-functional V segments, including TRBV6-2 and TRBV6-3, those segments were excluded. In a later analysis, around 17,000 TCR beta sequences were associated with specific HLA alleles at a false discovery rate of 0.05. Most CMV-associated TCR beta chains appeared to be HLA-restricted in a later analysis, and the HLA associations seemed to be driven largely by CMV exposure. Fewer than 20 rarely observed V segments, including chromosome 9 orphons, were excluded from the earlier analysis of about 500 of the donors because counts were too low. Most TCR sequences were seen in very few donors, while some public TCRs were found in many individuals.

Libraries were prepared through the immunoSEQ multiplex PCR assay. For the multiplex PCR, a mixture combining 60 forward primers for TCR Vbeta segments and 13 reverse primers for TCR Jbeta segments was used. The CDR3 region of rearranged TCR beta genes was amplified from genomic DNA by a multiplex PCR assay. The amplified TCR beta libraries were sequenced on the Illumina HiSeq System as 87-base-pair reads. The published analysis was carried out like this. A later analysis counted tens of millions of unique TCR beta chains across the 666 repertoires, and roughly 10 million of these chains were shared by at least two donors. To remove PCR and sequencing errors, raw reads were error-corrected and collapsed into unique sequences using a nearest-neighbor algorithm that merged closely related sequences. V, D and J gene segments were assigned by aligning CDR3 sequences to IMGT reference sequences. For a sequence to be retained, at least a six-nucleotide match to both a V gene segment and a J gene segment was required. A rearrangement was called productive if the CDR3 had no stop codons and remained in frame with V and J, and every other rearrangement was called non-productive. Following IMGT convention, CDR3 was defined as the stretch from the second conserved V-encoded cysteine up to the conserved J-encoded phenylalanine. The earlier analysis of 500 to 600 of the donors excluded sequences that lacked an unambiguous match to a single V gene segment. In an earlier analysis of 450 to 700 of the donors, V segments were called functional above 56.7% productive rearrangements and were called segregating when the between-donor standard deviation exceeded 5%. To diagnose cytomegalovirus status from the catalog of TCR beta chain sequences, a statistical classification framework was built. A later analysis assigned V and J genes by comparing TCR nucleotide sequences with IMGT/GENE-DB human TR gene sequences. Using the TCRdist pipeline, a later analysis assigned CDR3 sequences along with most-parsimonious VDJ recombination scenarios. In a later analysis, each TCR beta chain was defined by its CDR3 amino acid sequence together with its V-gene family, and reads without a unique V-gene family were excluded. In a later analysis, fewer than 650 highly shared, low-generation-probability nucleotide sequences were removed to address suspected cross-contamination and a sequencing artifact. A later analysis calculated a clonal expansion index for each public chain from normalized within-repertoire ranks of inferred template counts. Generation probabilities in a later analysis came from a VDJ recombination model fitted to out-of-frame rearrangements, and those results were checked against IGoR. In a later analysis, TCR-TCR, TCR-HLA and TCR-CMV co-occurrence was scored with hypergeometric tests, and a repertoire-size bias correction was applied to TCR pairs. To estimate false discovery rates, a later analysis permuted the HLA or CMV assignments 20 times. In a later analysis, co-occurring TCRs were grouped with DBSCAN, and TCRdist sequence similarity was added when clustering was performed within HLA-allele-positive subsets. For co-occurrence clustering, repertoires with fewer than 30,000 or more than 120,000 public chains were excluded, along with roughly 5 repertoires with anomalous nucleotide sharing. The table comes from immuneACCESS by way of TCRdb, which keeps in-frame sequences with V and J called. Part of the clones is missing from these tables; in studies checked, under half for an unresolved V gene and the rest for unknown reasons. That table furnishes V, J and clone size, whereas the DNA furnished D and trimming. The sample records 120,000 to 150,000 clones, approximately 80% of which are singletons. The top ten clonotypes cover 4.5% to 6.5% of the sample.

The count of this clone is one. Its antigen is currently not known. Nothing much larger sits one base from this clone, and base qualities are not available. The specimen sequenced was PBMCs. The chain couples TRBV27 to TRBJ2-2, with 9 bases aligning to TRBD1. The clonotype comes from a male donor in good health and CMV-seronegative. Here is the DNA: TGTGCCAGCCGCTTTGGGGGACAGGGTCCGCTGTTTTTT. Its product reads: CASRFGGQGPLFF.